This TCR beta chain was sequenced in a study of response to subunit inactivated influenza vaccine. Study-level findings and limits: Authors suggested that a seasonal influenza vaccination recruits few new T cells each time.

This clonotype was seen at least ten times. Its antigen is unidentified. CDR3 length: 13 amino acids. The germline gives CDR1 LNHDA, CDR2 SQIVND (reference sequence). The germline V and J ends were trimmed by 3 bases and 2 bases, with 8 bases remaining between them. One entry per CDR3 protein, called by TCRdb with MiXCR from the RT-PCR reads. The sample carries 150,000 or so distinct CDR3 sequences, approximately 12% recorded once. V gene TRBV19 combines with J gene TRBJ2-7; D is unresolved. Material: CD8+ T cells sorted from PBMCs, obtained around 25 months after vaccination. This TCR came from a man aged 45 to 70 who received an inactivated influenza vaccine. The DNA of the CDR3 is TGTGCCAGTAGTATGGCGAGTACCTACGAGCAGTACTTC. Translating gives CASSMASTYEQYF. The variable domain in full, with the rest retrieved from reference TRBV19 and TRBJ2-7, is DGGITQSPKYLFRKEGQNVTLSCEQNLNHDAMYWYRQDPGQGLRLIYYSQIVNDFQKGDIAEGYSVSREKKESFPLTVTSAQKNPTAFYLCASSMASTYEQYFGPGTRLTVT.